The clone carrying this T cell receptor (beta chain) was seen more than once but under ten times. Its target is not known. The data derive from a study of T cells after yellow fever vaccination. Looking at the study overall: Where fractions had low cell numbers, libraries were prepared from them with the SMART-Seq v4 Ultra Low Input RNA kit. The study, taken as a whole, reports: Clones from primary vaccination mostly reappeared after the booster (96% CD4, approximately 91% CD8). CD4 and CD8 compartments shared a small share of clonotypes, likely from convergent recombination.

The CDR3 covers 15 residues. V gave up 8 bases and J gave up 4 bases, with 18 bases separating them. The germline V gene encodes CDR1 SGHVS and CDR2 FQNEAQ. 5'RACE template switching generated TCR cDNA, adding a universal primer site and UMIs. TCRdb analysed the 5' RACE reads with MiXCR anew, one entry per CDR3 protein. The data contain 610,000 or so distinct CDR3 sequences, 12% of them singletons. The material was PBMCs, obtained on the day of the yellow fever booster vaccination. This chain connects TRBV7-8 to TRBJ2-1, with D tentatively TRBD2 (6 bases). This TCR came from a man aged 25-45 years who received the YFV17D yellow fever vaccine. CDR3 nucleotides: TGTGCCAGCGTCTTAGCGGCTCCGGGGTACAATGAGCAGTTCTTC. As protein: CASVLAAPGYNEQFF.